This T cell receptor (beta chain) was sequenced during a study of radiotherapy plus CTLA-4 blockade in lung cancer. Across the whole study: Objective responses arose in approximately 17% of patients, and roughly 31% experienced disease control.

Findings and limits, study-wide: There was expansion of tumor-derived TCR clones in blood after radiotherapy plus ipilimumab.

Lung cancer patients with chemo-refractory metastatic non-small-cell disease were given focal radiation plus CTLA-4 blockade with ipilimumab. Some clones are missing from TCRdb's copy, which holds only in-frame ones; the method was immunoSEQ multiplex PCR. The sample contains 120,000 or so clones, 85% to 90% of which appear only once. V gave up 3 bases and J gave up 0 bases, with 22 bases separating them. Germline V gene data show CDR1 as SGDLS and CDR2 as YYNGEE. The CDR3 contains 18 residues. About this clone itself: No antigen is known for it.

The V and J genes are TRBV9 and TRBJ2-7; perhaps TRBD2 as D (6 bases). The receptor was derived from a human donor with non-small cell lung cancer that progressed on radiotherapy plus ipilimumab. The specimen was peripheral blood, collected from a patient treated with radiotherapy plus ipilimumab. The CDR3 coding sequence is TGTGCCAGCAGCGCGGGACTGATCATCCGGGGAAGCTCCTACGAGCAGTACTTC. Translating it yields CASSAGLIIRGSSYEQYF.